Reported below is one TCR beta chain. The data belong to a study of control samples from healthy donors and cancer patients. The table came from immunoSEQ multiplex PCR; TCRdb's copy has only in-frame clones and leaves some out. The sample includes 90,000 to 150,000 clones, about 87% seen only once; the top ten take around 3.5%. V lost 6 bases and J lost 8; bases outside the gene matches: 7. Per germline, CDR1 MNHEY and CDR2 SMNVEV (reference sequence). This CDR3 has 15 residues. The J gene is TRBJ1-4, the V gene TRBV27; 12 bases are shared with TRBD1. The specimen sequenced was blood. This clonotype originated in a middle-aged man in good health. CDR3 bases: TGTGCCAGCAGAAGGGGGACAGGGGGCTACGAAAAACTGTTTTTT. This gives the protein CASRRGTGGYEKLFF.